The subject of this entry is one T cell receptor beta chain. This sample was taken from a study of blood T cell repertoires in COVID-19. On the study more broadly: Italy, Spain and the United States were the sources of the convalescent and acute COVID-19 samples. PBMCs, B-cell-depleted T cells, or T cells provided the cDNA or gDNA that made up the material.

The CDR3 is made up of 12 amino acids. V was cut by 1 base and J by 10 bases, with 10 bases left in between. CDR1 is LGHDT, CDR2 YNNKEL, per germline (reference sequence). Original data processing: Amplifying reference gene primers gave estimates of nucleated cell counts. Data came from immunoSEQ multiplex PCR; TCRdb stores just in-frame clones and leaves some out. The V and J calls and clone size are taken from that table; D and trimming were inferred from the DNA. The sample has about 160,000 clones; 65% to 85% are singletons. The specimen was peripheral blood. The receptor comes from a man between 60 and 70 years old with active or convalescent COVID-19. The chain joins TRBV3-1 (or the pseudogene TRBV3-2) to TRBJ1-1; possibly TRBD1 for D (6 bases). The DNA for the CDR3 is TGTGCCAGCAGCCAAGCCAGGGGATCAGCTTTCTTT. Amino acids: CASSQARGSAFF.